Sequencing of this T cell receptor beta chain was carried out in a study of cytomegalovirus exposure and HLA in healthy donors. Use of 60 Vbeta and 13 Jbeta primers characterized the PCR. Clones were sequenced by immunoSEQ multiplex PCR, and TCRdb holds only the in-frame ones, with some missing. The sample lists 90,000 to 150,000 clones; about three quarters were seen once. CDR1 and CDR2 (germline): LGHNA, YSLEER. The junction had 16 bases not matched to a gene; V was cut back by 0 bases and J by 0 bases. The CDR3 consists of 21 residues. The sample consisted of PBMCs. The V and J genes are TRBV4-3 and TRBJ2-1; 8 bases map to TRBD2. The clonotype was recovered from a woman aged 25 to 39 in good health and CMV-seropositive. CDR3 sequence: CASSQDRSGGATYRSYNEQFF. CDR3 nucleotide sequence: TGCGCCAGCAGCCAAGATCGGTCGGGGGGGGCTACGTACCGCTCCTACAATGAGCAGTTCTTC.